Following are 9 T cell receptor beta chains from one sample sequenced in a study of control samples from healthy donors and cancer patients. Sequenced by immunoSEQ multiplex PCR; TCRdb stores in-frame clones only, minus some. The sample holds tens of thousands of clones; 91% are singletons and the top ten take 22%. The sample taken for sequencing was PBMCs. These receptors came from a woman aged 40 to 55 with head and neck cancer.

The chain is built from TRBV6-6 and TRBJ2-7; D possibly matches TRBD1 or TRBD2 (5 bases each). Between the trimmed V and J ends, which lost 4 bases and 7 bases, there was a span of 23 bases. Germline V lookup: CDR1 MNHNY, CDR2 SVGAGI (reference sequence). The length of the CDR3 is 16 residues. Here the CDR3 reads CASSLEVVAGHLEQYF. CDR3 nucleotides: TGTGCCAGCAGTTTGGAGGTAGTAGCCGGACACTTGGAGCAGTACTTC.

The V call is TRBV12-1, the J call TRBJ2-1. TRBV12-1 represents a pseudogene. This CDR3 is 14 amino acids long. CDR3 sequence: CASSFGRRNNEQFF. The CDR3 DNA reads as TGTGCCAGCAGCTTTGGCAGGCGGAACAATGAGCAGTTCTTC.

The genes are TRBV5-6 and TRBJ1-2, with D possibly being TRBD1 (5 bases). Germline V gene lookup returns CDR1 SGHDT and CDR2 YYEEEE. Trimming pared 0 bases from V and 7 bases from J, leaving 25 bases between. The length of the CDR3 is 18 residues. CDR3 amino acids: CASSLGGIARGVLAGYTF. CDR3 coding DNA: TGTGCCAGCAGCTTGGGGGGAATAGCTAGGGGTGTCCTGGCTGGCTACACCTTC.

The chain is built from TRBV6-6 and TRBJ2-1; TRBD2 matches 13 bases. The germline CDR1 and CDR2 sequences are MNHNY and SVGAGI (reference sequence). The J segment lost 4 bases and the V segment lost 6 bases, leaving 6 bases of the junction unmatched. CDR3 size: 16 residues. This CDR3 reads CASRLTSGGPYNEQFF. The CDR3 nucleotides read TGTGCCAGCAGATTGACTAGCGGGGGGCCGTACAATGAGCAGTTCTTC.

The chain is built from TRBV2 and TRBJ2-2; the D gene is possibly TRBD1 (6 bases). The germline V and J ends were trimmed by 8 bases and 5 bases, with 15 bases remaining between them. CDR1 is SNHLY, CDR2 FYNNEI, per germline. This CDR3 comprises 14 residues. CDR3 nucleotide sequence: TGTGCCAGCTTGAGAAGGGGACAAACCGGGGAGCTGTTTTTT. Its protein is CASLRRGQTGELFF.

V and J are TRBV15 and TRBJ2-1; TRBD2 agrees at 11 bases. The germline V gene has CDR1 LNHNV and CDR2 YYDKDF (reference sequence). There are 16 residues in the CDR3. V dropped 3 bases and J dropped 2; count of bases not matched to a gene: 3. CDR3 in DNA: TGTGCCACCAGCAGGGGACTAGCGGAAACCTACAATGAGCAGTTCTTC. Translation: CATSRGLAETYNEQFF.

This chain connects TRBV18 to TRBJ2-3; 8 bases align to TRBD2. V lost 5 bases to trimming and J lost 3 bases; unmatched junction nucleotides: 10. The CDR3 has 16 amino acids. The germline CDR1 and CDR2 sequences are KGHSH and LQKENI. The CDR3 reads CASSSNGLAVTDTQYF. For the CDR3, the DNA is TGTGCCAGCTCATCCAATGGACTAGCTGTAACAGATACGCAGTATTTT.

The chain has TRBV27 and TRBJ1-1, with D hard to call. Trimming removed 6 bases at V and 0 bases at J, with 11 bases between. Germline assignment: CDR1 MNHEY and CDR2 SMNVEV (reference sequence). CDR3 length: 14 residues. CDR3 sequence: CASSPLGMNTEAFF. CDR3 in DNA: TGTGCCAGCAGCCCTTTAGGCATGAACACTGAAGCTTTCTTT.

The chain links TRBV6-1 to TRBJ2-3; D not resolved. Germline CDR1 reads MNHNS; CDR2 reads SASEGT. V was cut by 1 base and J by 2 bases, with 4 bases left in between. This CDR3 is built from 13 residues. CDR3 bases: TGTGCCAGCAGTGAAGTCCCCACAGATACGCAGTATTTT. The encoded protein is CASSEVPTDTQYF.